The clone carrying this T cell receptor beta chain was seen just once. This entry comes from a study of blood T cell repertoires in COVID-19. Authors' analysis steps: How many nucleated cells were present was estimated from reference gene primer amplification. Repertoires were generated with immunoSEQ multiplex PCR, while TCRdb's copy carries only in-frame clones and drops some. The V and J calls and clone size come from that table; D and trimming were worked out from the DNA. The sample has 20,000 or so clones; over 80% are singletons. J was trimmed by 4 bases and V by 5 bases; bases with no gene match: 5. The germline V gene has CDR1 SGHNT and CDR2 YENEEA. This CDR3 has 15 residues.

The J gene is TRBJ2-2, the V gene TRBV11-3, with 9 bases fitting TRBD1. Sequencing was done on a sample of peripheral blood. The source of this sequence is a human donor in a cohort sampled during active COVID-19. The CDR3 sequence: CASSDRGSGTGELFF. CDR3 bases: TGTGCCAGCAGCGACAGGGGGTCGGGCACCGGGGAGCTGTTTTTT. Looking up the rest from reference TRBV11-3 and TRBJ2-2 gives the full variable domain: EAGVVQSPRYKIIEKKQPVAFWCNPISGHNTLYWYLQNLGQGPELLIRYENEEAVDDSQLPKDRFSAERLKGVDSTLKIQPAELGDSAVYLCASSDRGSGTGELFFGEGSRLTVL.